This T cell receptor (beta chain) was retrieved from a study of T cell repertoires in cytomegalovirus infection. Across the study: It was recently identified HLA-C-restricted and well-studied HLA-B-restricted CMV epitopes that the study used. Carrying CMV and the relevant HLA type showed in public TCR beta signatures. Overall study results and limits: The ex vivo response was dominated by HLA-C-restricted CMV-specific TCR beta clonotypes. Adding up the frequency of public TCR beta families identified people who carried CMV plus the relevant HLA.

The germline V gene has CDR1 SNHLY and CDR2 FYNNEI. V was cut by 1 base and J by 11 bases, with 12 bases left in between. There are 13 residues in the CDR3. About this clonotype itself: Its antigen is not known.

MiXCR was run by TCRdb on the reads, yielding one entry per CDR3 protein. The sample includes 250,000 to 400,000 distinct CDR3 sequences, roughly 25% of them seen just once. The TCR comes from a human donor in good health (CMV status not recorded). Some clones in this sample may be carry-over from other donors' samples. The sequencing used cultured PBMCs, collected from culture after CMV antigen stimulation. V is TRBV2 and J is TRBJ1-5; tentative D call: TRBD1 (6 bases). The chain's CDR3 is CASSEVQGKTQHF. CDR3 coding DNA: TGTGCCAGCAGTGAAGTGCAGGGGAAGACCCAGCATTTT.